Sequencing of this T cell receptor beta chain was carried out in a study of blood T cells in healthy people across ages. Sample-barcoded 5' priming and a J-beta primer mix drove a second PCR of about 6 to 12 cycles. Each cDNA molecule received a tag from a template-switch adaptor that had 12 random nucleotides. MiXCR, applied by TCRdb to the 5' RACE reads, yields one record per CDR3 protein. Among about 640,000 distinct CDR3 sequences, about 53% were seen once, and the ten largest hold around 37%. The CDR3 contains 13 residues. CDR1 and CDR2 from the germline V gene are MGHRA and YSYEKL. V lost 1 base and J lost 7, with 10 bases in between.

Sequenced material: blood. The origin of this receptor is a man in his sixties in good health. The V gene is TRBV4-1, the J gene TRBJ1-1; no clear D gene. CDR3 sequence reads: CASSQGRAREAFF. DNA for the CDR3: TGCGCCAGCAGCCAAGGCCGGGCCCGTGAAGCTTTCTTT.